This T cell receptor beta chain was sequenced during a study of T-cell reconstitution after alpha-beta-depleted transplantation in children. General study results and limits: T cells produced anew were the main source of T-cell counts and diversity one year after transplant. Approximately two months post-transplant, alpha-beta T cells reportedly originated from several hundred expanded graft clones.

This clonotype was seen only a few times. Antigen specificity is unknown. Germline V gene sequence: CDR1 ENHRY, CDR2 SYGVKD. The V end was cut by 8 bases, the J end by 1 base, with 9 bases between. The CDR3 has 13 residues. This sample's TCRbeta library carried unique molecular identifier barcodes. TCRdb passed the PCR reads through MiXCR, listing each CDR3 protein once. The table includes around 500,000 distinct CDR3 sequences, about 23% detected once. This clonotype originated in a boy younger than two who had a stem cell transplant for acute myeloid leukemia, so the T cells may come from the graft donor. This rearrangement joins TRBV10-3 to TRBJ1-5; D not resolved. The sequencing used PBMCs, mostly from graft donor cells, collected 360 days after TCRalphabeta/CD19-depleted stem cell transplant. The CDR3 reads CAIREWSNQPQHF. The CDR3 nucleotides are TGTGCCATCCGCGAGTGGAGCAATCAGCCCCAGCATTTT.